This T cell receptor beta chain derives from a study of CD8+ T cells in alopecia areata. Looking at the study overall: For 6 to 18 months, tofacitinib was taken, and 6 months off drug followed.

Remarks on this clone: Its antigen is currently unknown.

This CDR3 is built from 13 residues. Germline CDR1 reads GTSNPN; CDR2 reads SVGIG (reference sequence). The V and J ends lost 0 bases and 5 bases respectively, with 10 bases between them. Study-level findings and limits: Scalp data also include sequences from resident alphabeta T cells of normal skin.

RNA extraction and reverse transcription yielded cDNA as sequencing template. The repertoire was sequenced with immunoSEQ multiplex PCR; TCRdb's copy has only in-frame clones and lacks some. This repertoire shows fewer than 200,000 clones, around 71% found once; its top ten account for over 9.5%. The investigators collected lesional scalp punch biopsies and peripheral blood from alopecia areata patients. This chain joins TRBV30 and TRBJ1-1, with unresolved D. The sample here was CD8+ T cells sorted from blood, taken at week 0. The receptor was isolated from a human donor with alopecia areata. Written as DNA, the CDR3 is TGTGCCTGGAGTGTCTTAGGGAGGACTGAAGCTTTCTTT. It translates to CAWSVLGRTEAFF. The full variable domain, in which reference TRBV30 and TRBJ1-1 provide the parts outside the CDR3, is SQTIHQWPATLVQPVGSPLSLECTVEGTSNPNLYWYRQAAGRGLQLLFYSVGIGQISSEVPQNLSASRPQDRQFILSSKKLLLSDSGFYLCAWSVLGRTEAFFGQGTRLTVV.